The next 9 T cell receptor beta chains were all read from a single sample in a study of response to subunit inactivated influenza vaccine. TCRdb reprocessed the RT-PCR reads via MiXCR and lists one record per CDR3 protein. The data contain about 530,000 distinct CDR3 sequences, 13% of them seen just once; the ten biggest clones take up around 12%. The sample consisted of PBMCs from blood, taken more than 35 days after vaccination. The receptors stem from a man aged 45-65 years who received an inactivated influenza vaccine.

V gene TRBV7-2 combines with J gene TRBJ1-6; 7 nucleotides line up with TRBD1. CDR1 is SGHTA, CDR2 FQGNSA, per germline. The CDR3 extends over 15 amino acids. The junction had 6 bases not matched to a gene; V was cut back by 4 bases and J by 6 bases. CDR3 region: CASSSAGQSNSPLHF. The CDR3 nucleotides read TGTGCCAGCAGCTCCGCGGGACAGAGTAATTCACCCCTCCACTTT.

This clonotype was counted many times. The rearrangement links TRBV12-3 or TRBV12-4 to TRBJ2-7; no reliable D call. The CDR3 totals 13 residues. Trimming shortened V by 1 base and J by 3 bases, and 7 bases separated the two germline ends. This chain's CDR3 is CASSLGEVYEQYF. CDR3 nucleotide sequence: TGTGCCAGCAGTTTAGGGGAAGTCTACGAGCAGTACTTC.

This clonotype showed up just a few times. The rearrangement joins TRBV5-6 to TRBJ1-4; 10 positions agree with TRBD1. V trimming: 4 bases; J trimming: 8 bases; junction bases outside the gene matches: 5. From germline, CDR1 is SGHDT and CDR2 YYEEEE. The CDR3 totals 14 residues. The CDR3 spells CASSQTGGQEKLFF. CDR3 nucleotide sequence: TGTGCCAGCAGCCAGACAGGGGGCCAAGAAAAACTGTTTTTT.

The rearrangement uses TRBV29-1 and TRBJ1-1; D remains unclear. The CDR3 has 13 amino acids. V was cut by 4 bases and J by 4 bases, with 13 bases left in between. Germline values: CDR1 SQVTM, CDR2 ANQGSEA. The CDR3 region has the DNA TGCAGCGTTGTAGCACGGCCTTTCACTGAAGCTTTCTTT. This codes for CSVVARPFTEAFF.

This clonotype was picked up a small number of times. The J gene is TRBJ2-4, the V gene TRBV7-2; 7 nucleotides line up with TRBD2. Germline CDR1 SGHTA, CDR2 FQGNSA. This CDR3 spans 17 amino acids. V dropped 4 bases and J dropped 3; count of bases not matched to a gene: 12. CDR3 in amino acids: CASSSYPPGGSKNIQYF. Written as DNA, the CDR3 is TGTGCCAGCAGCTCATACCCGCCCGGCGGGAGCAAAAACATTCAGTACTTC.

V usage is TRBV15 and J usage is TRBJ2-1, with 12 bases aligning to TRBD2. Germline V gene lookup returns CDR1 LNHNV and CDR2 YYDKDF (reference sequence). The trim removed 1 base at V and 5 bases at J, leaving 9 bases unmatched. This CDR3 has 18 amino acids. The chain's CDR3 is CATSRAKGLAGANNEQFF. CDR3 DNA: TGTGCCACCAGCAGAGCTAAGGGACTAGCGGGCGCCAACAATGAGCAGTTCTTC. Together with reference TRBV15 and TRBJ2-1, the CDR3 gives the full variable domain: DAMVIQNPRYQVTQFGKPVTLSCSQTLNHNVMYWYQQKSSQAPKLLFHYYDKDFNNEADTPDNFQSRRPNTSFCFLDIRSPGLGDTAMYLCATSRAKGLAGANNEQFFGPGTRLTVL.

This clonotype showed up many times. The chain recombines TRBV24-1 with TRBJ2-5, with D perhaps TRBD2 (6 bases). The V gene's germline CDR1 is KGHDR and CDR2 SFDVKD. V lost 7 bases and J 1 base, leaving 12 bases between the germline ends. The CDR3 has 14 amino acids. As DNA, the CDR3 is TGTGCCACCAGCGGGACGGGAGTCCAAGAGACCCAGTACTTC. Residues: CATSGTGVQETQYF.

This clonotype has at least ten counts. J is TRBJ2-7 and V is TRBV10-3; tentatively, D is TRBD1 (6 bases). The CDR3 totals 13 residues. Germline values: CDR1 ENHRY, CDR2 SYGVKD. The V and J ends lost 7 bases and 2 bases respectively, with 12 bases between them. This CDR3 reads CAINGGSTYEQYF. In DNA, the CDR3 is TGTGCCATCAATGGGGGCAGTACCTACGAGCAGTACTTC.

In its sample, this clonotype was seen many times. The chain carries TRBV4-2 and TRBJ2-3, with unresolved D. The CDR3 is made up of 13 amino acids. Germline V CDR1 and CDR2: LGHNA, YNFKEQ. The V end was cut by 8 bases, the J end by 6 bases, with 15 bases between. DNA of the CDR3: TGTGCCAGCCTCGGCCCCTCGGCCGATACGCAGTATTTT. This encodes CASLGPSADTQYF.